A selection of T cell receptor beta chains follows, all from one sample in a study of T cells in Graves' hyperthyroidism and ophthalmopathy. One entry per CDR3 protein results from TCRdb running MiXCR on the multiplex PCR reads. The data contain roughly 380,000 distinct CDR3 sequences, 13% of them seen just once; the ten biggest clones take up less than 25%. The sample taken for sequencing was blood. The receptors stem from a man aged 25 to 40 with Graves' hyperthyroidism that later progressed to Graves' ophthalmopathy. Each CDR3 is given with its conserved first and last residue. D genes are given only for firm matches. Only part of the rows carry a size: once, few, many, or a class if the clone is expanded.

many NA TRBJ1-5 TRBV12-5 TGTGCTAGTGGTTTGGTAATCATGGGGCAGGCCCGAAATCAGCCCCAGCATTTT CASGLVIMGQARNQPQHF
many NA TRBJ2-5 TRBV2 TGTGCCAGCAGTGCCATAATCCGACGGCCTCACCAAGAGACCCAGTACTTC CASSAIIRRPHQETQYF
many TRBD1 TRBJ1-4 TRBV6-1 TGTGCCAGCAGTTACCCGACAGGGAGTAATGAAAAACTGTTTTTT CASSYPTGSNEKLFF
NA TRBD1 TRBJ2-7 TRBV11-2 TGTGCCAGCAGCTTCCCCCGGGACAGCCTCGAGCAGTACTTC CASSFPRDSLEQYF
NA TRBD1 TRBJ1-5 TRBV4-3 TGCGCCAGCAGCCATTGGGGGACAGGGAGCAATCAGCCCCAGCATTTT CASSHWGTGSNQPQHF
many TRBD1 TRBJ1-2 TRBV7-9 TGTGCCAGCAGCCCCGGCGGGCCTTACAGGGGGCGAGGCTATGGCTACACCTTC CASSPGGPYRGRGYGYTF
many NA TRBJ2-3 TRBV27 TGTGCCAGCAGTTTATTGGGGGGCCGAGCAGATACGCAGTATTTT CASSLLGGRADTQYF
NA NA TRBJ2-4 TRBV10-3 TGTGCCATCAGTGAACAGGCAGGGGGAGGCAAAAACATTCAGTACTTC CAISEQAGGGKNIQYF
NA NA TRBJ2-5 TRBV10-2 TGCGCCAGCAGTGTCGGGAGCCACCAAGAGACCCAGTACTTC CASSVGSHQETQYF
NA NA TRBJ1-6 TRBV10-3 TGTGCCATCAGTCAACAAGACCCCTCCTATAATTCACCCCTCCACTTT CAISQQDPSYNSPLHF
NA TRBD1 TRBJ2-5 TRBV18 TGTGCCAGCTCACCACCGGGAACAGGGGGCATTCGGGAAGAGACCCAATACTTC CASSPPGTGGIREETQYF
many TRBD1 TRBJ1-5 TRBV24-1 TGTGCCACCAGTGATTCCCCCGGACAGGGCGAATATCAGCCCCAGCATTTT CATSDSPGQGEYQPQHF
few NA TRBJ2-1 TRBV7-8 TGTGCCAGCAGCTTGGGTGCCTCCGGGAAAGATGAGCAGTTCTTC CASSLGASGKDEQFF
NA NA TRBJ2-7 TRBV29-1 TGCAGCGTTGAAAGACGGGGTGGGAACAACTCGAGCTCCTACGAGCAGTACTTC CSVERRGGNNSSSYEQYF
many NA TRBJ2-7 TRBV11-1 TGTGCCAGCAGCTCTCAGGACGGTTCTGTGGAGCAGTACTTC CASSSQDGSVEQYF
few NA TRBJ1-2 TRBV7-9 TGTGCCAGCAGCTTAGCGCTCACCCCCCGAGCGGGTGGCTACACCTTC CASSLALTPRAGGYTF
NA NA TRBJ1-4 TRBV14 TGTACCAGCAGCCAAGACCGGTTCGGGGGTGAAAAACTGTTTTTT CTSSQDRFGGEKLFF
NA TRBD1 TRBJ2-7 TRBV4-1 TGCGCCAGCAGCCATTCCGGGACAGCGTCCGAGCAGTACTTC CASSHSGTASEQYF
NA TRBD1 TRBJ1-5 TRBV20-1 TGCAGTGCTAGAGGACAGGGGCTCAGCAATCAGCCCCAGCATTTT CSARGQGLSNQPQHF
many NA TRBJ1-4 TRBV11-2 TGTGCCAGCAGCATGTTAGGGGGGACTGCTGATGAAAAACTGTTTTTT CASSMLGGTADEKLFF
NA TRBD1 TRBJ2-1 TRBV6-5 TGTGCCAGCAGTTACCGGGACAGGGGACAGTTCTTC CASSYRDRGQFF
many NA TRBJ2-3 TRBV3-1 TGTGCCAGCAGCCAAGATCTACGAGGGGGGCCCCGAACGCAGTATTTT CASSQDLRGGPRTQYF
NA TRBD1 TRBJ2-4 TRBV5-4 TGTGCCAGCAGCCCAGACAGGGGAGACATTCAGTACTTC CASSPDRGDIQYF
NA NA TRBJ2-7 TRBV28 TGTGCCAGCAGTACGCGACAGGATTACCCCTACGAGCAGTACTTC CASSTRQDYPYEQYF
NA NA TRBJ1-2 TRBV28 TGTGCCAGCAGTTTACAGCCTCTCTATGGCTACACCTTC CASSLQPLYGYTF
few NA TRBJ2-5 TRBV6-2/TRBV6-3 TGTGCCAGCACCCCTCTTAGCTTTGGGGAGACCCAGTACTTC CASTPLSFGETQYF
many NA TRBJ1-6 TRBV6-1 TGTGCCAGCAGTACCCACACGAAGCCTTCACCCCTCCACTTT CASSTHTKPSPLHF
NA NA TRBJ2-1 TRBV14 TGTGCCAGCAGCCCTATGGGGGTGGGCTACAATGAGCAGTTCTTC CASSPMGVGYNEQFF
few NA TRBJ1-1 TRBV29-1 TGCAGCGTTGTTGAGGGGAAGGTGGCTGAAGCTTTCTTT CSVVEGKVAEAFF
NA TRBD1 TRBJ2-2 TRBV19 TGTGCCAGTAGTATCCGAGACAGGGGGCCTACGAACACCGGGGAGCTGTTTTTT CASSIRDRGPTNTGELFF
many TRBD2 TRBJ2-3 TRBV6-1 TGTGCCAGCACTAGCGGGGGCGCAGATACGCAGTATTTT CASTSGGADTQYF
many TRBD2 TRBJ2-3 TRBV6-2/TRBV6-3 TGTGCCAGCACACTAGCGGGGACAGATACGCAGTATTTT CASTLAGTDTQYF
few TRBD1 TRBJ2-6 TRBV7-3 TGTGCCAGCAGCGCGGGACAGGGTTGTGGGGCCAACGTCCTGACTTTC CASSAGQGCGANVLTF
many NA TRBJ2-1 TRBV12-3/TRBV12-4 TGTGCCAGCAGGGGGGGAGGCAATGAGCAGTTCTTC CASRGGGNEQFF
NA NA TRBJ1-2 TRBV6-7 TGTGCCAGCAGTTATCGGACAATGAATGGCTGCACCTTC CASSYRTMNGCTF
NA NA TRBJ1-2 TRBV10-1 TGCGCCAGCAGTGAGGACAGAAACTATGGCTACACCTTC CASSEDRNYGYTF
many TRBD1 TRBJ2-1 TRBV12-3/TRBV12-4 TGTGCCAGCAGCCCTCCTTTGGGACAGGGGGGGGAGAATGAGCAGTTCTTC CASSPPLGQGGENEQFF
few NA TRBJ1-1 TRBV9 TGTGCCAGCAGCGTAGGCCAGTACATGAACACTGAAGCTTTCTTT CASSVGQYMNTEAFF
once NA TRBJ1-1 TRBV13 TGTGCCAGCAGCTCGCAGTGGGGCACTGAAGCTTTCTTT CASSSQWGTEAFF
many NA TRBJ1-2 TRBV20-1 TGCAGTGCTAGAGGTGGGAAGGGAAGCTACACCTTC CSARGGKGSYTF
NA NA TRBJ2-5 TRBV29-1 TGCAGCGTTGTGGGGGGAGAAGAGACCCAGTACTTC CSVVGGEETQYF
many TRBD1 TRBJ1-2 TRBV7-8 TGTGCCAGCAGCCACCGAGACAGGGGGCGTGGCGGCTACACCTTC CASSHRDRGRGGYTF
NA TRBD1 TRBJ1-1 TRBV5-1 TGCGCCAGCAGCGAGGGACAGGGTGGCTGGACTGAAGCTTTCTTT CASSEGQGGWTEAFF
many TRBD1 TRBJ1-2 TRBV28 TGTGCCAGCACCCTCCCCGCTTTACGGGACAGGGACAATCCCTATGGCTACACCTTC CASTLPALRDRDNPYGYTF
few TRBD1 TRBJ1-2 TRBV30 TGTGCCTGGAGTGTACAAGGGACAGGGGTGTCGGATGGCTACACCTTC CAWSVQGTGVSDGYTF
many TRBD2 TRBJ2-1 TRBV5-1 TGCGCCAGCAGCCGCACTAGCGGGAGTTACAATGAGCAGTTCTTC CASSRTSGSYNEQFF